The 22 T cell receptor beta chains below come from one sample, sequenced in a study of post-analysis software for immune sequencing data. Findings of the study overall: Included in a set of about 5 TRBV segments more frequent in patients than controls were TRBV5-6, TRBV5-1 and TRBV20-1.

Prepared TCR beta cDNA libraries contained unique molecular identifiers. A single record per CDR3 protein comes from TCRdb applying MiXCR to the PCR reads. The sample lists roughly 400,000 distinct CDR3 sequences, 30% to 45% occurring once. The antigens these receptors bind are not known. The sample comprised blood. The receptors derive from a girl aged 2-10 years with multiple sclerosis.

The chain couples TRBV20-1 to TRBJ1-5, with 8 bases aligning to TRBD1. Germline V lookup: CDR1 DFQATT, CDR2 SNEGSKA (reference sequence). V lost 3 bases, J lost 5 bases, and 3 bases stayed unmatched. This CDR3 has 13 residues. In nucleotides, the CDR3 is TGCAGTGCTAGCCAGGGGGCCTATCAGCCCCAGCATTTT. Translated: CSASQGAYQPQHF.

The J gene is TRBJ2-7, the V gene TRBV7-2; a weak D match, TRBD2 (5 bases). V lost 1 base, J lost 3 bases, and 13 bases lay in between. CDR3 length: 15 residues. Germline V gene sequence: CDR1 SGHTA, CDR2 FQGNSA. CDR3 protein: CASSLEGSALYEQYF. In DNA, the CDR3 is TGTGCCAGCAGCTTAGAAGGGAGCGCGCTCTACGAGCAGTACTTC.

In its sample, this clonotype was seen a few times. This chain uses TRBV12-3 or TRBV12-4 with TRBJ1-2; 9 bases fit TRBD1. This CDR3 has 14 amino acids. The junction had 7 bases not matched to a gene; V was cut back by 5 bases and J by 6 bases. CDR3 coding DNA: TGTGCCAGCAGTCTACAGGGGGCTCTGAATGGCTACACCTTC. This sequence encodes CASSLQGALNGYTF.

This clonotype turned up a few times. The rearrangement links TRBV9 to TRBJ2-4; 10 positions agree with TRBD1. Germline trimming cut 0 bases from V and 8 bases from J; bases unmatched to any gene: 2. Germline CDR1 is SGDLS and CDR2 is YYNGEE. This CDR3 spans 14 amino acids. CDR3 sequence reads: CASSVGDRGDIQYF. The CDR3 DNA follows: TGTGCCAGCAGCGTAGGGGACAGGGGTGACATTCAGTACTTC.

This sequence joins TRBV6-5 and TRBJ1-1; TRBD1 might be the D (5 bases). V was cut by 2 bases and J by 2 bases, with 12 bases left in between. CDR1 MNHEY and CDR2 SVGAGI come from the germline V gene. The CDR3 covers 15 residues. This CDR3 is CASSYEGRPNTEAFF. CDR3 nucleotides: TGTGCCAGCAGTTACGAGGGGCGACCCAACACTGAAGCTTTCTTT.

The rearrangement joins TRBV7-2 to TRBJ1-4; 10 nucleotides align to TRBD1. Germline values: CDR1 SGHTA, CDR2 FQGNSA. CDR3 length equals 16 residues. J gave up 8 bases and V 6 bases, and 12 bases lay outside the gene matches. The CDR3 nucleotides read TGTGCCAGCAGTTCATCCGGGACAGGGGTCGGGGAAAAACTGTTTTTT. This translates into CASSSSGTGVGEKLFF.

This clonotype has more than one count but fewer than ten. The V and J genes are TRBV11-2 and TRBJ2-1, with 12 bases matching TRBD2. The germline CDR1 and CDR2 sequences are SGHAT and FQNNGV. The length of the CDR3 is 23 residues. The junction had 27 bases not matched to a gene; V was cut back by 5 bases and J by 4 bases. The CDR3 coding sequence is TGTGCCAGCAGCCAATCTGGACTAGCGGGAAAGTGGATAGCGGGGGATATATACAATGAGCAGTTCTTC. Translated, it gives CASSQSGLAGKWIAGDIYNEQFF. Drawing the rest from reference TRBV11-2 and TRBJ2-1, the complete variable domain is EAGVAQSPRYKIIEKRQSVAFWCNPISGHATLYWYQQILGQGPKLLIQFQNNGVVDDSQLPKDRFSAERLKGVDSTLKIQPAKLEDSAVYLCASSQSGLAGKWIAGDIYNEQFFGPGTRLTVL.

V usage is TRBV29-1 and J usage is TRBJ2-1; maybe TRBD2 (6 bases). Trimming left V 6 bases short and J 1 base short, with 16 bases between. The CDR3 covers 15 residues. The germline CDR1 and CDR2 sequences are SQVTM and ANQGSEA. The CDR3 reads CSVRRGLSSYNEQFF. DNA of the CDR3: TGCAGCGTCCGGAGGGGTTTGAGTTCCTACAATGAGCAGTTCTTC.

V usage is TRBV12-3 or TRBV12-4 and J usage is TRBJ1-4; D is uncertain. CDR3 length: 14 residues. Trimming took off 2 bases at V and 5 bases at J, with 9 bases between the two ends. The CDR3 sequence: CASSLMSPNEKLFF. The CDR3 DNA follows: TGTGCCAGCAGTTTAATGAGTCCGAATGAAAAACTGTTTTTT.

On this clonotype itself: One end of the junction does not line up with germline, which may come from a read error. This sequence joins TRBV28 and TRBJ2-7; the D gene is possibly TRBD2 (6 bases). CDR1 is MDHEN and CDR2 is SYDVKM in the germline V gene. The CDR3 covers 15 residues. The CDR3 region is CASSMGGGGSHEQYF. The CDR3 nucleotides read TGTGCCAGCAGCATGGGAGGCGGAGGCTCCCACGAGCAGTACTTC.

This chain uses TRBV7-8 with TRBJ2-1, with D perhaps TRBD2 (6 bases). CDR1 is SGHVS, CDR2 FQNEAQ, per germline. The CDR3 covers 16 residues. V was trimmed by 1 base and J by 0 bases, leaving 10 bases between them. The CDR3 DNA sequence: TGTGCCAGCAGCTTAGGGGCGGGGAACTCCTACAATGAGCAGTTCTTC. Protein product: CASSLGAGNSYNEQFF.

In nucleotides, the CDR3 is TGCGCCAGCAGCCACCTAACAGGGGGTAGCTCCTACAATGAGCAGTTCTTC. It specifies CASSHLTGGSSYNEQFF. This sequence joins TRBV4-3 and TRBJ2-1; 8 bases are a match to TRBD1. Germline V gene sequence: CDR1 LGHNA, CDR2 YSLEER. The V and J ends lost 3 bases and 0 bases, in that order; junction bases with no gene match: 7. The CDR3 consists of 17 residues.

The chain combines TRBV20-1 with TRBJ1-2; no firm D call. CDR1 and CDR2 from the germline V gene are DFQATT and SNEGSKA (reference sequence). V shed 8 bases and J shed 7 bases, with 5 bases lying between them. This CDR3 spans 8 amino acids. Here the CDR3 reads CSTSGYTF. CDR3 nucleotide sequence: TGCAGTACAAGTGGCTACACCTTC.

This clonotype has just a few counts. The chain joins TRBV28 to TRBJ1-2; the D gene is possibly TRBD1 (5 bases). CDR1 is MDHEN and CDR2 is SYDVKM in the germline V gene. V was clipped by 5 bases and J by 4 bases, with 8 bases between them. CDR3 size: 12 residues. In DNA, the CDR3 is TGTGCCAGCAGTGAGGGACTCTATGGCTACACCTTC. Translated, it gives CASSEGLYGYTF.

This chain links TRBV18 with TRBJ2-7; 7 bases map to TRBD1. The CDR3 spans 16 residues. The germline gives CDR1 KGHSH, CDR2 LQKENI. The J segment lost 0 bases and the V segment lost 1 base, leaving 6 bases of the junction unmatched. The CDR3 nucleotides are TGTGCCAGCTCACCACGGGGACAGTCTTACTCCTACGAGCAGTACTTC. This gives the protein CASSPRGQSYSYEQYF.

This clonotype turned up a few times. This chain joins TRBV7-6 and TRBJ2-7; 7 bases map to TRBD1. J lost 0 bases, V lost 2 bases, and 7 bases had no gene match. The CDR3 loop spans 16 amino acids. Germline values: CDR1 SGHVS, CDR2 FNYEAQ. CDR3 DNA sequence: TGTGCCAGCAGCTTATCCGACAGGGCCTACTCCTACGAGCAGTACTTC. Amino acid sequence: CASSLSDRAYSYEQYF.

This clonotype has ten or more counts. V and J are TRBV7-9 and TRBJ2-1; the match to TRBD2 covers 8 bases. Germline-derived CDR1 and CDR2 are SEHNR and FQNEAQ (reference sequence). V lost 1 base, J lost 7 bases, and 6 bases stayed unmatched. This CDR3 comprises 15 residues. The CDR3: CASSLELAAGNEQFF. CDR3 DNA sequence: TGTGCCAGCAGCTTAGAACTAGCGGCGGGGAATGAGCAGTTCTTC.

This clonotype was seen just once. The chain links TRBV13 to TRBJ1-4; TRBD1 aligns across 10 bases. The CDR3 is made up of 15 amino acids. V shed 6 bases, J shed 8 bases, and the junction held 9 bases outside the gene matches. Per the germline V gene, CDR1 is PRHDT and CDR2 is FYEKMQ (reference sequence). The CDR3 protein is CASSPRDRGREKLFF. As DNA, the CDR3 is TGTGCCAGCAGTCCCCGGGACAGGGGTAGAGAAAAACTGTTTTTT.

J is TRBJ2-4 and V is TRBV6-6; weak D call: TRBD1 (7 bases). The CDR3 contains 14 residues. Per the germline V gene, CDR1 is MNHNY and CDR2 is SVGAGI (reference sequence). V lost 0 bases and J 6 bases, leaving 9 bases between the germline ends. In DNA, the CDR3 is TGTGCCAGCAGTTACTCCCAGGGGGGAAACATTCAGTACTTC. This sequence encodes CASSYSQGGNIQYF.

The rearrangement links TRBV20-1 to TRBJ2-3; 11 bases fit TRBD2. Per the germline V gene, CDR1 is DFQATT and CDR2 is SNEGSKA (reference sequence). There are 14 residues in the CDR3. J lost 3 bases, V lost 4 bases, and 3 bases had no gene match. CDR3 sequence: CSAIAGGPTDTQYF. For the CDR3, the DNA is TGCAGTGCTATAGCGGGAGGGCCTACAGATACGCAGTATTTT.

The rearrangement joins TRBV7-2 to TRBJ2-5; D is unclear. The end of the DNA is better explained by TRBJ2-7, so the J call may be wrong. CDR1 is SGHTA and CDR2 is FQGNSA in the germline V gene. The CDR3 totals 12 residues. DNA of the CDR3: TGTGCCAGCAGCGGTACTCATTACGAGCAGTACTTC. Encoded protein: CASSGTHYEQYF.

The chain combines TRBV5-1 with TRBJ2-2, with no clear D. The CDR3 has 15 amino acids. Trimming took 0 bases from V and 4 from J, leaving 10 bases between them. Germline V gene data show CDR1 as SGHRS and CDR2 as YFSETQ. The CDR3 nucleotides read TGCGCCAGCAGCTTGGCATCCGGGTTCACCGGGGAGCTGTTTTTT. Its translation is CASSLASGFTGELFF.